This T cell receptor beta chain was identified in a study of PD-1 blockade in classical Hodgkin lymphoma. All patients experienced relapse after autologous stem cell transplantation, and brentuximab vedotin exposure was variable. About this clone: The antigen remains unidentified.

Repertoires were generated with immunoSEQ multiplex PCR, while TCRdb's copy carries only in-frame clones and drops some. The sample includes more than 140,000 clones, under 85% of them seen just once. Germline V CDR1 and CDR2: SEHNR, FQNEAQ (reference sequence). This CDR3 region has 19 residues. V was cut by 1 base and J by 0 bases, with 19 bases left in between. Notes on the study in general: Newly diagnosed patients were reported to start with lower TCR diversity than healthy donors.

Sequencing used peripheral blood mononuclear cells (PBMCs), obtained before the second cycle of nivolumab. The clonotype comes from a human donor with classical Hodgkin lymphoma. The rearrangement uses TRBV7-9 and TRBJ2-4; D tentatively reads TRBD1 or TRBD2 (6 bases each). For the CDR3, the DNA is TGTGCCAGCAGCTTAGGGAGGGGGACGGCAGACCTAGCCAAAAACATTCAGTACTTC. Amino acids: CASSLGRGTADLAKNIQYF. The full variable domain, with the rest looked up from reference TRBV7-9 and TRBJ2-4, is DTGVSQNPRHKITKRGQNVTFRCDPISEHNRLYWYRQTLGQGPEFLTYFQNEAQLEKSRLLSDRFSAERPKGSFSTLEIQRTEQGDSAMYLCASSLGRGTADLAKNIQYFGAGTRLSVL.